What follows are 18 T cell receptor beta chains derived from one specimen sequenced in a study of OX40 agonist ivuxolimab in advanced cancers. Libraries were prepared by immunoSEQ multiplex PCR; TCRdb keeps only in-frame clonotypes and omits some of them. The sample lists more than 70,000 clones, 89% seen once, with 11% in the top ten. The starting material was CD4+ or CD8+ T cells sorted from blood, obtained in a trial of the OX40 agonist ivuxolimab. All receptors derive from an adult with an advanced solid tumor such as melanoma, head and neck, liver or kidney cancer.

The V gene is TRBV4-1, the J gene TRBJ2-3, with D possibly TRBD2 on 5 matching bases. CDR1 is MGHRA and CDR2 is YSYEKL in the germline V gene. V was shortened by 1 base and J by 0 bases, with 11 bases between the two germline ends. This CDR3 spans 16 amino acids. The CDR3 region has the DNA TGCGCCAGCAGCCAAGGAGGAGGAATTAGCACAGATACGCAGTATTTT. This codes for CASSQGGGISTDTQYF.

The chain employs TRBV28 and TRBJ2-5; 9 nucleotides agree with TRBD2. Trimming at V came to 5 bases and at J to 1 base, leaving 2 bases not matched to a gene. This CDR3 contains 14 residues. In germline, CDR1 is MDHEN, CDR2 SYDVKM. The CDR3 here is CASSSGGPQETQYF. The DNA of the CDR3 is TGTGCCAGCAGTAGCGGGGGGCCCCAAGAGACCCAGTACTTC.

The gene calls are TRBV18 and TRBJ2-2; D is possibly TRBD1 (5 bases). The CDR3 contains 17 residues. Germline V CDR1 and CDR2: KGHSH, LQKENI. The V and J ends lost 2 bases and 2 bases respectively, with 15 bases between them. The CDR3 protein is CASSPKGAGSNTGELFF. The CDR3 nucleotides read TGTGCCAGCTCACCAAAAGGGGCAGGATCAAACACCGGGGAGCTGTTTTTT.

This clone occurred once. The chain employs TRBV6-1 and TRBJ2-7, with a tentative D call TRBD2 (7 bases). CDR3 length: 14 residues. V shed 3 bases and J shed 6 bases, with 15 bases lying between them. Germline CDR1 is MNHNS and CDR2 is SASEGT. The chain's CDR3 is CASSEKGEGLEQYF. In nucleotides, the CDR3 is TGTGCCAGCAGTGAGAAGGGGGAGGGCCTCGAGCAGTACTTC.

This clone is a singleton in its sample. The chain carries TRBV7-2 and TRBJ2-1; 13 bases are a match to TRBD2. Germline CDR1 is SGHTA and CDR2 is FQGNSA. The CDR3 consists of 15 residues. The ends lost 6 bases at V and 8 bases at J; junction bases unmatched: 7. The CDR3 loop reads CASSRTSGSGYEQFF. CDR3 DNA sequence: TGTGCCAGCAGTCGGACTAGCGGGAGCGGGTATGAGCAGTTCTTC.

The chain couples TRBV18 to TRBJ2-2; D ambiguous. V was trimmed by 4 bases and J by 3 bases, leaving 6 bases between them. This CDR3 is 13 amino acids long. Germline V CDR1 and CDR2: KGHSH, LQKENI. The CDR3 DNA is TGTGCCAGCTCACGCCCAGACACCGGGGAGCTGTTTTTT. The encoded protein is CASSRPDTGELFF.

The CDR3 region is CASSLIGRGTYEQYF. The CDR3 DNA sequence: TGTGCCAGCAGCTTAATAGGGCGGGGGACCTACGAGCAGTACTTC. This sequence joins TRBV7-8 and TRBJ2-7; 7 positions match TRBD2. The CDR3 extends over 15 amino acids. CDR1 and CDR2 (germline): SGHVS, FQNEAQ. J lost 2 bases, V lost 2 bases, and 6 bases had no gene match.

The chain links TRBV7-9 to TRBJ2-1; no clear D gene. Trimming shortened V by 4 bases and J by 9 bases, and 4 bases separated the two germline ends. CDR3 length: 10 amino acids. Germline-derived CDR1 and CDR2 are SEHNR and FQNEAQ (reference sequence). The CDR3 DNA reads as TGTGCCAGCAGCTCTGGTGAGCAGTTCTTC. Its translation: CASSSGEQFF.

The V call is TRBV5-5, the J call TRBJ2-3; D might be TRBD1 (5 bases). The CDR3 length is 16 residues. V lost 4 bases, J lost 3 bases, and 18 bases lay in between. The germline V gene has CDR1 SGHKS and CDR2 YYEKEE (reference sequence). The CDR3 here is CASSPTAGRVTDTQYF. Written as DNA, the CDR3 is TGTGCCAGCAGCCCCACGGCAGGGCGAGTAACAGATACGCAGTATTTT.

This rearrangement joins TRBV27 to TRBJ1-1; D remains unclear. The germline V and J ends were trimmed by 7 bases and 1 base, with 7 bases remaining between them. There are 12 residues in the CDR3. Per germline, CDR1 MNHEY and CDR2 SMNVEV (reference sequence). The CDR3 DNA is TGTGCCAGCAAAAGCAGGAACACTGAAGCTTTCTTT. This encodes CASKSRNTEAFF.

This chain connects TRBV29-1 to TRBJ1-6, with D perhaps TRBD1 (5 bases). Germline loops: CDR1 SQVTM, CDR2 ANQGSEA. The CDR3 has 14 residues. V was cut by 3 bases and J by 5 bases, with 11 bases left in between. The CDR3 bases are TGCAGCGTTGAGGGTCCAGGGAATAATTCACCCCTCCACTTT. This gives the protein CSVEGPGNNSPLHF.

The V and J genes are TRBV5-1 and TRBJ2-2, with D perhaps TRBD1 or TRBD2 (5 bases each). Germline V gene data show CDR1 as SGHRS and CDR2 as YFSETQ. V was pared by 0 bases and J by 7 bases, with 25 bases between. The CDR3 extends over 19 amino acids. The CDR3, as DNA: TGCGCCAGCAGCTTGGAACCCCTAGGGTGGAGAGAGGGGTTCGGGGAGCTGTTTTTT. Translating gives CASSLEPLGWREGFGELFF.

CDR3 residues: CASSPQTGGRRDTQYF. In DNA, the CDR3 is TGTGCCAGCAGTCCCCAGACAGGGGGCAGGCGAGATACGCAGTATTTT. The rearrangement links TRBV28 to TRBJ2-3; 10 bases align to TRBD1. Per germline, CDR1 MDHEN and CDR2 SYDVKM. Trimming removed 5 bases from V and 5 bases from J; junction bases left unmatched: 10. The CDR3 totals 16 residues.

V usage is TRBV5-4 and J usage is TRBJ1-1; 8 bases are a match to TRBD1. The CDR3 is made up of 14 amino acids. Germline V gene lookup returns CDR1 SGHNT and CDR2 YYREEE (reference sequence). Trimming at V came to 2 bases and at J to 5 bases, leaving 5 bases not matched to a gene. In DNA, the CDR3 is TGTGCCAGCAGCTTATACAGGGGGATGACTGAAGCTTTCTTT. It specifies CASSLYRGMTEAFF.

The chain employs TRBV11-2 and TRBJ2-2; maybe TRBD1 (6 bases). V lost 5 bases to trimming and J lost 5 bases, with 12 bases between them. Germline CDR1 and CDR2: SGHAT and FQNNGV. This CDR3 spans 14 amino acids. CDR3 sequence: CASSTRRGTGELFF. The CDR3 nucleotides read TGTGCCAGCAGCACTAGAAGGGGGACCGGGGAGCTGTTTTTT.

This chain joins TRBV4-1 and TRBJ2-1; 9 bases map to TRBD2. V lost 0 bases, J lost 1 base, and 4 bases stayed unmatched. Per the germline V gene, CDR1 is MGHRA and CDR2 is YSYEKL. This CDR3 has 17 amino acids. CDR3 sequence reads: CASSQDSSGVSYNEQFF. As DNA, the CDR3 is TGCGCCAGCAGCCAAGATTCTAGCGGGGTTTCCTACAATGAGCAGTTCTTC.

The chain recombines TRBV5-1 with TRBJ2-7; D remains unclear. Germline V lookup: CDR1 SGHRS, CDR2 YFSETQ. Trimming removed 2 bases at V and 3 bases at J, with 9 bases between. The CDR3 has 13 amino acids. The DNA for the CDR3 is TGCGCCAGCAGCTTTAATACCTACTACGAGCAGTACTTC. Translated: CASSFNTYYEQYF. The full variable domain, rest sourced from reference TRBV5-1 and TRBJ2-7, is KAGVTQTPRYLIKTRGQQVTLSCSPISGHRSVSWYQQTPGQGLQFLFEYFSETQRNKGNFPGRFSGRQFSNSRSEMNVSTLELGDSALYLCASSFNTYYEQYFGPGTRLTVT.

The chain carries TRBV18 and TRBJ2-7, with D perhaps matching TRBD1 (5 bases). The germline V gene has CDR1 KGHSH and CDR2 LQKENI. CDR3 length: 15 residues. V was clipped by 0 bases and J by 2 bases, with 11 bases between them. CDR3 loop: CASSPPAGYAYEQYF. CDR3 coding DNA: TGTGCCAGCTCACCACCTGCAGGGTACGCCTACGAGCAGTACTTC. Filled out from reference TRBV18 and TRBJ2-7, the complete variable domain reads NAGVMQNPRHLVRRRGQEARLRCSPMKGHSHVYWYRQLPEEGLKFMVYLQKENIIDESGMPKERFSAEFPKEGPSILRIQQVVRGDSAAYFCASSPPAGYAYEQYFGPGTRLTVT.